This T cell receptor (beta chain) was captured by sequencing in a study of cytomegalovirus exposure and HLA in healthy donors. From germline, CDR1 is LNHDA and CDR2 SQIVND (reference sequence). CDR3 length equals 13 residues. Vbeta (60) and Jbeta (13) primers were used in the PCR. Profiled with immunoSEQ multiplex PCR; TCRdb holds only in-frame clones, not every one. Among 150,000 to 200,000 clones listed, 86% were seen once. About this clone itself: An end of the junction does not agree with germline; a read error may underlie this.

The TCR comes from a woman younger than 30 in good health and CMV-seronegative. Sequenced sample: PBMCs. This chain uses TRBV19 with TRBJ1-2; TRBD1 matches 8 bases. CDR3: CASSNRQGTPGAF. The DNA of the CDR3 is TGTGCCAGTAGTAATAGACAGGGGACCCCGGGCGCCTTC. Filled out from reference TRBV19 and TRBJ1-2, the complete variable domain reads DGGITQSPKYLFRKEGQNVTLSCEQNLNHDAMYWYRQDPGQGLRLIYYSQIVNDFQKGDIAEGYSVSREKKESFPLTVTSAQKNPTAFYLCASSNRQGTPGAFGSGTRLTVV.